The 20 T cell receptor beta chains below were found in one sample sequenced in a study of blood T cell repertoires in COVID-19. The data were produced by immunoSEQ multiplex PCR, yet TCRdb's version contains in-frame clones alone and is incomplete. The sample carries some 260,000 clones, 70% to 90% recorded once. Sequenced sample: peripheral blood. Source of these receptors: a woman in her forties who had recovered from COVID-19.

V gene TRBV5-6 combines with J gene TRBJ1-6; 8 bases align to TRBD1. V lost 7 bases, J lost 9 bases, and 15 bases stayed unmatched. This CDR3 comprises 16 residues. Germline V gene data show CDR1 as SGHDT and CDR2 as YYEEEE. The CDR3 DNA reads as TGTGCCAGCGGGGGAAGTGGACAGGGAGATACTTCACCCCTCCACTTT. This codes for CASGGSGQGDTSPLHF.

V usage is TRBV6-6 and J usage is TRBJ2-7, with 11 nucleotides matching TRBD2. CDR3 length: 15 amino acids. Germline CDR1 is MNHNY and CDR2 is SVGAGI (reference sequence). V dropped 6 bases and J dropped 3; count of bases not matched to a gene: 7. CDR3 sequence (DNA): TGTGCCAGCAGGACGGGACTAGCGGAGTTCTACGAGCAGTACTTC. Its protein product is CASRTGLAEFYEQYF.

V is TRBV11-2 and J is TRBJ2-2; the match to TRBD2 covers 9 bases. V lost 2 bases to trimming and J lost 7 bases; unmatched junction nucleotides: 8. The CDR3 loop spans 16 amino acids. Germline V lookup: CDR1 SGHAT, CDR2 FQNNGV. The CDR3 sequence is CASSLMVAGVLGELFF. In nucleotides, the CDR3 is TGTGCCAGCAGCTTAATGGTAGCGGGGGTTCTCGGGGAGCTGTTTTTT.

This clone was seen just once. This chain joins TRBV7-6 and TRBJ2-2; 8 bases align to TRBD2. After removal of 5 bases from V and 4 bases from J, the junction contained 12 bases not matched to a gene. Per germline, CDR1 SGHVS and CDR2 FNYEAQ. The CDR3 consists of 17 residues. CDR3 in amino acids: CASSPQAGAFVTGELFF. The CDR3 region has the DNA TGTGCCAGCAGCCCACAAGCGGGAGCGTTTGTCACCGGGGAGCTGTTTTTT.

V gene TRBV19 combines with J gene TRBJ1-2; 8 positions agree with TRBD1. V lost 4 bases and J lost 14; bases outside the gene matches: 9. Germline V gene lookup returns CDR1 LNHDA and CDR2 SQIVND (reference sequence). The CDR3 covers 12 residues. CDR3 residues: CASSTGTGRGTF. The CDR3 coding sequence is TGTGCCAGTAGTACCGGGACAGGCCGCGGTACCTTC. Looking up the rest from reference TRBV19 and TRBJ1-2 gives the full variable domain: DGGITQSPKYLFRKEGQNVTLSCEQNLNHDAMYWYRQDPGQGLRLIYYSQIVNDFQKGDIAEGYSVSREKKESFPLTVTSAQKNPTAFYLCASSTGTGRGTFGSGTRLTVV.

The chain recombines TRBV2 with TRBJ2-5, with D tentatively TRBD2 (5 bases). This CDR3 spans 13 amino acids. The ends were cut back, 6 bases at V and 5 bases at J, with 13 bases in the middle. The germline V gene encodes CDR1 SNHLY and CDR2 FYNNEI. In DNA form, the CDR3 reads TGTGCCAGCAGGGGTGGGAGTTGGGAGACCCAGTACTTC. Translated: CASRGGSWETQYF.

The V call is TRBV7-2, the J call TRBJ2-3; 8 bases are shared with TRBD1. CDR1 is SGHTA, CDR2 FQGNSA, per germline. The V segment lost 5 bases and the J segment 5 bases; nucleotides outside the gene matches: 3. The CDR3 runs to 13 residues. The CDR3 here is CASSPDRGDTQYF. The DNA for the CDR3 is TGTGCCAGCAGCCCAGACAGGGGAGATACGCAGTATTTT.

This chain links TRBV5-4 with TRBJ1-1; 8 positions match TRBD1. The trim removed 3 bases at V and 0 bases at J, leaving 7 bases unmatched. Germline-derived CDR1 and CDR2 are SGHNT and YYREEE (reference sequence). This CDR3 spans 16 amino acids. As DNA, the CDR3 is TGTGCCAGCAGCTCTCCAGGGGGCAGCTTGAACACTGAAGCTTTCTTT. It encodes CASSSPGGSLNTEAFF.

The rearrangement uses TRBV27 and TRBJ1-2; 9 bases line up with TRBD1. Germline CDR1 reads MNHEY; CDR2 reads SMNVEV (reference sequence). Trimming at V came to 0 bases and at J to 4 bases, leaving 3 bases not matched to a gene. The CDR3 extends over 15 amino acids. The CDR3 coding sequence is TGTGCCAGCAGTTTATCCTGGACAGGGGTCTATGGCTACACCTTC. Protein: CASSLSWTGVYGYTF.

The V and J genes are TRBV12-3 or TRBV12-4 and TRBJ2-7, with 9 bases aligning to TRBD1. The V segment lost 3 bases and the J segment 10 bases; nucleotides outside the gene matches: 7. CDR3 length: 13 residues. The CDR3, as DNA: TGTGCCAGCAGTTTGGTACAGGGGGCGAGACAGTACTTC. It translates to CASSLVQGARQYF.

The genes are TRBV4-2 and TRBJ2-7, with 11 nucleotides matching TRBD2. V was clipped by 1 base and J by 3 bases; unmatched bases: 8. This CDR3 has 17 residues. CDR1 is LGHNA, CDR2 YNFKEQ, per germline. The CDR3 sequence: CASSQAQLAGDYYEQYF. The CDR3 bases are TGTGCCAGCAGCCAAGCCCAACTAGCGGGGGATTACTACGAGCAGTACTTC.

This clone was counted many times. The V and J genes are TRBV6-2 or TRBV6-3 and TRBJ2-3; the match to TRBD1 covers 12 bases. Germline values: CDR1 MNHEY, CDR2 SVGEGT. The CDR3 has 15 amino acids. The junction had 4 bases not matched to a gene; V was cut back by 5 bases and J by 4 bases. The CDR3 nucleotides read TGTGCCAGCAGTACCGGGACAGGGGGCGCAGATACGCAGTATTTT. The encoded protein is CASSTGTGGADTQYF.

The J gene is TRBJ2-2, the V gene TRBV9; 9 bases are a match to TRBD1. This CDR3 is built from 16 residues. Germline V CDR1 and CDR2: SGDLS, YYNGEE. V trimming: 0 bases; J trimming: 2 bases; junction bases outside the gene matches: 2. In DNA form, the CDR3 reads TGTGCCAGCAGCGTAGTGACAGGGGGAAACACCGGGGAGCTGTTTTTT. Amino acids: CASSVVTGGNTGELFF.

The J gene is TRBJ2-7, the V gene TRBV6-5; D remains ambiguous. This CDR3 contains 11 residues. Per the germline V gene, CDR1 is MNHEY and CDR2 is SVGAGI. Trimming cost V 8 bases and J 0 bases, with 5 bases left between them. The CDR3 here is CASYSSYEQYF. CDR3 nucleotide sequence: TGTGCCAGCTACAGCTCCTACGAGCAGTACTTC.

The rearrangement links TRBV9 to TRBJ2-3, with a tentative D call TRBD2 (7 bases). The CDR3 loop spans 15 amino acids. Trimming left V 0 bases short and J 11 bases short, with 19 bases between. From germline, CDR1 is SGDLS and CDR2 YYNGEE. The CDR3 DNA sequence: TGTGCCAGCAGCGTAGAGGGGGGGGGCCCCTACCAGCAGTATTTT. Translation: CASSVEGGGPYQQYF.

The chain carries TRBV7-3 and TRBJ2-7, with TRBD1 matching 7 bases. The CDR3 runs to 13 residues. V shed 3 bases, J shed 4 bases, and the junction held 3 bases outside the gene matches. Germline CDR1 reads SGHTA; CDR2 reads FQGTGA. CDR3 protein: CASSLARGYEQYF. DNA for the CDR3: TGTGCCAGCAGCTTGGCCAGGGGGTACGAGCAGTACTTC.

This chain connects TRBV19 to TRBJ2-3, with D perhaps matching TRBD1 (7 bases). V lost 6 bases and J lost 4, with 17 bases in between. Looked up from germline, CDR1 is LNHDA and CDR2 is SQIVND (reference sequence). This CDR3 region has 15 residues. CDR3 sequence reads: CASSIDDREADTQYF. In DNA, the CDR3 is TGTGCCAGTAGCATTGATGACAGGGAGGCAGATACGCAGTATTTT.

The chain is built from TRBV6-5 and TRBJ2-7; possibly TRBD1 for D (5 bases). Deletions cut 7 bases from V and 3 bases from J, with 13 bases between. In germline, CDR1 is MNHEY, CDR2 SVGAGI. The CDR3 covers 13 residues. CDR3: CASKPTASYEQYF. DNA for the CDR3: TGTGCCAGCAAACCGACAGCCAGCTACGAGCAGTACTTC.

This chain joins TRBV27 and TRBJ1-3; D gene uncertain. Germline CDR1 reads MNHEY; CDR2 reads SMNVEV (reference sequence). The CDR3 covers 13 residues. The V and J ends lost 3 bases and 4 bases respectively, with 7 bases between them. DNA for the CDR3: TGTGCCAGCAGTTTTGCGGGAGGAAACACCATATATTTT. Protein: CASSFAGGNTIYF.

DNA for the CDR3: TGCGCCAGCAGCCAAGGGTTAGACGGCCTCTCGGGGAATGAGCAGTTCTTC. It codes for CASSQGLDGLSGNEQFF. This chain uses TRBV4-1 with TRBJ2-1, with D possibly matching TRBD2 (5 bases). Germline loops: CDR1 MGHRA, CDR2 YSYEKL. V lost 1 base to trimming and J lost 7 bases, with 20 bases between them. CDR3 length equals 17 residues.